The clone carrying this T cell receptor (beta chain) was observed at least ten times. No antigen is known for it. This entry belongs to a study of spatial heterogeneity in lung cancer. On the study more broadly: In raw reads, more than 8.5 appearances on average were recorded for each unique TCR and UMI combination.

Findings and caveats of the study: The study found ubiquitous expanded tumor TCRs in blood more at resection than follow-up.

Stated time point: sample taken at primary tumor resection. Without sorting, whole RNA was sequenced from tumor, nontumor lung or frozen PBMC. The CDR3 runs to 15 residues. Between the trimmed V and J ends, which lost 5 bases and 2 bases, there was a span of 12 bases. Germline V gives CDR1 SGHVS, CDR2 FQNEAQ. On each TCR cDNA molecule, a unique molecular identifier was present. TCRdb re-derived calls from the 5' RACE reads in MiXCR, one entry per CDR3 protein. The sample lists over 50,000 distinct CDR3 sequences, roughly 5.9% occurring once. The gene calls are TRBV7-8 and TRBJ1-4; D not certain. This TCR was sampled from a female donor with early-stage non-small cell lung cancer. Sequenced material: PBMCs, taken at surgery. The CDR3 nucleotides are TGTGCCAGCAGCGCCGGCTCGGGCACTAATGAAAAACTGTTTTTT. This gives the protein CASSAGSGTNEKLFF.